Below are 24 T cell receptor beta chains sequenced from a single sample in a study of blood T cell repertoires in COVID-19. Assay used: immunoSEQ multiplex PCR; TCRdb lists only in-frame clones, some missing. The sample has tens of thousands of clones; about 91% are singletons. Input material: peripheral blood. The receptors stem from a woman aged 80 or over with active or convalescent COVID-19.

This clone was seen once. The chain uses TRBV19 and TRBJ1-1; weak D call: TRBD1 (6 bases). The V end was cut by 3 bases, the J end by 9 bases, with 11 bases between. CDR3 size: 12 residues. Germline V gives CDR1 LNHDA, CDR2 SQIVND (reference sequence). The CDR3 nucleotides read TGTGCCAGTAGTATGGACAGCTTTAAAGCTTTCTTT. Translation: CASSMDSFKAFF. Full variable domain (outside the CDR3, taken from reference TRBV19 and TRBJ1-1): DGGITQSPKYLFRKEGQNVTLSCEQNLNHDAMYWYRQDPGQGLRLIYYSQIVNDFQKGDIAEGYSVSREKKESFPLTVTSAQKNPTAFYLCASSMDSFKAFFGQGTRLTVV.

The chain carries TRBV3-1 (or the pseudogene TRBV3-2) and TRBJ2-6; D remains unclear. Between the trimmed V and J ends, which lost 11 bases and 2 bases, there was a span of 10 bases. In germline, CDR1 is LGHDT, CDR2 YNNKEL (reference sequence). There are 13 residues in the CDR3. The CDR3 reads CAAWQAGANVLTF. Written as DNA, the CDR3 is TGTGCCGCCTGGCAAGCTGGGGCCAACGTCCTGACTTTC.

Regarding this clone: At one end, the junction sequence differs from germline, possibly due to a read error. Here the CDR3 DNA reads TGTGCCAGCAGCTTAGGCGGGACAGGGACTCAGTCCCAGCATTTT. This encodes CASSLGGTGTQSQHF. The rearrangement uses TRBV7-9 and TRBJ1-5, with TRBD1 identical over 9 bases. This CDR3 has 15 amino acids. CDR1 and CDR2 (germline): SEHNR, FQNEAQ (reference sequence).

Here the CDR3 reads CASSLILAADTQYF. The DNA for the CDR3 is TGTGCCAGCAGCTTAATCCTAGCTGCAGATACGCAGTATTTT. V gene TRBV7-2 combines with J gene TRBJ2-3; a possible D gene is TRBD2 (5 bases). V lost 2 bases and J lost 4, with 10 bases in between. The CDR3 loop spans 14 amino acids. Germline V lookup: CDR1 SGHTA, CDR2 FQGNSA. The whole variable domain, remainder taken from reference TRBV7-2 and TRBJ2-3, is GAGVSQSPSNKVTEKGKDVELRCDPISGHTALYWYRQSLGQGLEFLIYFQGNSAPDKSGLPSDRFSAERTGGSVSTLTIQRTQQEDSAVYLCASSLILAADTQYFGPGTRLTVL.

The table lists this clone with a few counts. The chain couples TRBV11-3 to TRBJ2-3; weak D call: TRBD2 (5 bases). Between the trimmed V and J ends, which lost 2 bases and 2 bases, there was a span of 8 bases. The CDR3 contains 14 residues. Germline CDR1 SGHNT, CDR2 YENEEA. The CDR3 sequence: CASSLRRVTDTQYF. CDR3 nucleotides: TGTGCCAGCAGCTTACGGCGGGTCACAGATACGCAGTATTTT.

About this clone: An end of the junction differs from the germline gene, which may be a read error. V and J are TRBV2 and TRBJ1-2; 7 nucleotides line up with TRBD1. CDR1 is SNHLY and CDR2 is FYNNEI in the germline V gene. CDR3 length: 12 amino acids. CDR3 DNA: TGTGCCAGCGGTGACAGGGTTTTGTACTACACCTTC. This sequence encodes CASGDRVLYYTF.

This clone was seen only once. V is TRBV6-2 or TRBV6-3 and J is TRBJ2-5, with 9 bases identical to TRBD2. The length of the CDR3 is 16 residues. Germline assignment: CDR1 MNHEY and CDR2 SVGEGT. V shed 2 bases, J shed 2 bases, and the junction held 6 bases outside the gene matches. CDR3 amino acids: CASSYPLAGLQETQYF. The CDR3 DNA follows: TGTGCCAGCAGTTACCCTCTAGCGGGACTTCAAGAGACCCAGTACTTC.

This sequence joins TRBV2 and TRBJ2-5; no reliable D call. Trimming removed 4 bases from V and 1 base from J, with 7 bases in between. The CDR3 loop spans 13 amino acids. The germline gives CDR1 SNHLY, CDR2 FYNNEI. DNA of the CDR3: TGTGCCAGCAGTGTAACCAGCCAAGAGACCCAGTACTTC. Translated: CASSVTSQETQYF.

This clone appeared a few times. The chain has TRBV6-2 or TRBV6-3 and TRBJ1-2; D is uncertain. V lost 2 bases to trimming and J lost 8 bases, with 6 bases between them. Germline-derived CDR1 and CDR2 are MNHEY and SVGEGT. CDR3 length equals 11 residues. This CDR3 is CASSYRVGYTF. CDR3 nucleotide sequence: TGTGCCAGCAGTTACCGGGTCGGCTACACCTTC.

The chain links TRBV5-8 to TRBJ2-7, with TRBD2 as a possible D gene (6 bases). V was clipped by 2 bases and J by 5 bases, with 20 bases between them. Germline-derived CDR1 and CDR2 are SGHTS and YDEGEE. The CDR3 runs 16 residues. The CDR3 sequence is CASSFSPWRDPHEQYF. The CDR3 nucleotides are TGTGCCAGCAGCTTTTCGCCTTGGAGGGATCCACACGAGCAGTACTTC. The variable domain in full, with the rest retrieved from reference TRBV5-8 and TRBJ2-7, is EAGVTQSPTHLIKTRGQQATLRCSPISGHTSVYWYQQALGLGLQFLLWYDEGEERNRGNFPPRFSGRQFPNYSSELNVNALELEDSALYLCASSFSPWRDPHEQYFGPGTRLTVT.

The J gene is TRBJ1-3, the V gene TRBV18; D is ambiguous. The CDR3 sequence is 16 residues long. Trimming removed 6 bases from V and 0 bases from J, with 15 bases in between. CDR1 and CDR2 from the germline V gene are KGHSH and LQKENI. The DNA for the CDR3 is TGTGCCAGCTCGAATATACAGACGGACTCTGGAAACACCATATATTTT. Amino acid sequence: CASSNIQTDSGNTIYF.

The genes are TRBV12-3 or TRBV12-4 and TRBJ1-4; TRBD1 matches 7 bases. V shed 6 bases, J shed 13 bases, and the junction held 11 bases outside the gene matches. This CDR3 is built from 13 residues. In DNA form, the CDR3 reads TGTGCCAGCAGCACGGGACAGCCGCCACGACTGTTTTTT. Its protein is CASSTGQPPRLFF.

The rearrangement links TRBV11-2 to TRBJ2-7, with 12 bases lining up with TRBD2. CDR1 SGHAT and CDR2 FQNNGV come from the germline V gene. The CDR3 totals 14 residues. V lost 6 bases and J lost 3; bases outside the gene matches: 3. The CDR3 loop reads CASRKLAGGYEQYF. For the CDR3, the DNA is TGTGCCAGCAGGAAACTAGCGGGAGGCTACGAGCAGTACTTC. Complete variable domain (other parts from reference TRBV11-2 and TRBJ2-7): EAGVAQSPRYKIIEKRQSVAFWCNPISGHATLYWYQQILGQGPKLLIQFQNNGVVDDSQLPKDRFSAERLKGVDSTLKIQPAKLEDSAVYLCASRKLAGGYEQYFGPGTRLTVT.

The rearrangement links TRBV6-2 or TRBV6-3 to TRBJ2-5; 7 bases line up with TRBD2. This CDR3 comprises 16 residues. Germline V gene lookup returns CDR1 MNHEY and CDR2 SVGEGT. V lost 5 bases and J lost 2; bases outside the gene matches: 11. The CDR3 loop reads CASSDIRDYGQETQYF. In DNA, the CDR3 is TGTGCCAGCAGTGACATACGGGACTATGGGCAAGAGACCCAGTACTTC.

This sequence joins TRBV5-8 and TRBJ2-1, with TRBD1 as a possible D gene (6 bases). The CDR3 totals 15 residues. Germline values: CDR1 SGHTS, CDR2 YDEGEE. Trimming left V 4 bases short and J 3 bases short, with 14 bases between. The CDR3 sequence is CASSQGHQGYNEQFF. The CDR3 DNA reads as TGTGCCAGCAGCCAGGGACACCAGGGCTACAATGAGCAGTTCTTC. Combining the CDR3 with reference TRBV5-8 and TRBJ2-1 gives the whole variable domain EAGVTQSPTHLIKTRGQQATLRCSPISGHTSVYWYQQALGLGLQFLLWYDEGEERNRGNFPPRFSGRQFPNYSSELNVNALELEDSALYLCASSQGHQGYNEQFFGPGTRLTVL.

This clone was seen a single time. This chain links TRBV6-1 with TRBJ2-1, with TRBD2 identical over 15 bases. The CDR3 consists of 17 residues. Germline assignment: CDR1 MNHNS and CDR2 SASEGT. V dropped 4 bases and J dropped 1; count of bases not matched to a gene: 2. Written as DNA, the CDR3 is TGTGCCAGCAGTGGGACTAGCGGGAGGGTGTCCTACAATGAGCAGTTCTTC. It translates to CASSGTSGRVSYNEQFF.

The V and J genes are TRBV10-3 and TRBJ2-7; 7 bases map to TRBD1. Germline V gene data show CDR1 as ENHRY and CDR2 as SYGVKD. Unmatched junction bases numbered 10, after V lost 10 bases and J lost 4 bases. The CDR3 extends over 13 amino acids. The CDR3 sequence: CATTGQESYEQYF. The CDR3 DNA reads as TGTGCCACCACCGGACAGGAATCATACGAGCAGTACTTC.

V usage is TRBV6-4 and J usage is TRBJ2-6; 8 nucleotides match TRBD2. The CDR3 is 16 amino acids. Germline-derived CDR1 and CDR2 are MRHNA and SNTAGT. V gave up 5 bases and J gave up 0 bases; unmatched junction bases: 3. CDR3 bases: TGTGCCAGCAGTTCGGGGGGGGTCTCTGGGGCCAACGTCCTGACTTTC. Amino acid sequence: CASSSGGVSGANVLTF.

The rearrangement links TRBV7-9 to TRBJ2-7; TRBD2 aligns across 8 bases. Germline assignment: CDR1 SEHNR and CDR2 FQNEAQ (reference sequence). V was pared by 5 bases and J by 4 bases, with 4 bases of the junction left unmatched. The CDR3 has 13 residues. CDR3 in amino acids: CASSGTSGYEQYF. The CDR3 DNA reads TGTGCCAGCAGCGGCACTAGCGGTTACGAGCAGTACTTC.

The rearrangement links TRBV30 to TRBJ2-1, with TRBD2 identical over 11 bases. Germline CDR1 is GTSNPN and CDR2 is SVGIG (reference sequence). Trimming took 4 bases from V and 0 from J; bases not matched to a gene: 5. The CDR3 spans 16 residues. The CDR3 DNA reads as TGTGCCTGGAAAACTAGCGGGAGAAACTCCTACAATGAGCAGTTCTTC. Protein: CAWKTSGRNSYNEQFF.

The chain employs TRBV4-3 and TRBJ1-2, with 8 bases fitting TRBD1. The germline V gene has CDR1 LGHNA and CDR2 YSLEER. The CDR3 contains 14 residues. J lost 5 bases, V lost 1 base, and 3 bases had no gene match. In nucleotides, the CDR3 is TGCGCCAGCAGCCAAGCGACAGGGGTATATGGCTACACCTTC. Translating gives CASSQATGVYGYTF.

The V and J genes are TRBV27 and TRBJ1-1; D ambiguous. Germline V CDR1 and CDR2: MNHEY, SMNVEV (reference sequence). Trimming left V 5 bases short and J 5 bases short, with 15 bases between. The CDR3 extends over 14 amino acids. CDR3 amino acids: CASSQDFSRTEAFF. The CDR3 coding sequence is TGTGCCAGCAGTCAGGATTTTAGTCGGACTGAAGCTTTCTTT.

This CDR3 reads CASSLGGLAYEQYF. The CDR3 nucleotides are TGTGCCAGCAGCTTAGGGGGACTAGCCTACGAGCAGTACTTC. V is TRBV7-2 and J is TRBJ2-7, with TRBD2 matching 8 bases. This CDR3 comprises 14 residues. Trimming removed 1 base from V and 2 bases from J; junction bases left unmatched: 1. Germline CDR1 reads SGHTA; CDR2 reads FQGNSA.

The J gene is TRBJ2-2, the V gene TRBV6-2 or TRBV6-3, with TRBD1 as a possible D gene (6 bases). Looked up from germline, CDR1 is MNHEY and CDR2 is SVGEGT. Trimming shortened V by 5 bases and J by 4 bases, and 14 bases separated the two germline ends. This CDR3 spans 15 amino acids. The CDR3 is CASSLQGWGTGELFF. The CDR3 bases are TGTGCCAGCAGTCTACAGGGATGGGGCACCGGGGAGCTGTTTTTT.